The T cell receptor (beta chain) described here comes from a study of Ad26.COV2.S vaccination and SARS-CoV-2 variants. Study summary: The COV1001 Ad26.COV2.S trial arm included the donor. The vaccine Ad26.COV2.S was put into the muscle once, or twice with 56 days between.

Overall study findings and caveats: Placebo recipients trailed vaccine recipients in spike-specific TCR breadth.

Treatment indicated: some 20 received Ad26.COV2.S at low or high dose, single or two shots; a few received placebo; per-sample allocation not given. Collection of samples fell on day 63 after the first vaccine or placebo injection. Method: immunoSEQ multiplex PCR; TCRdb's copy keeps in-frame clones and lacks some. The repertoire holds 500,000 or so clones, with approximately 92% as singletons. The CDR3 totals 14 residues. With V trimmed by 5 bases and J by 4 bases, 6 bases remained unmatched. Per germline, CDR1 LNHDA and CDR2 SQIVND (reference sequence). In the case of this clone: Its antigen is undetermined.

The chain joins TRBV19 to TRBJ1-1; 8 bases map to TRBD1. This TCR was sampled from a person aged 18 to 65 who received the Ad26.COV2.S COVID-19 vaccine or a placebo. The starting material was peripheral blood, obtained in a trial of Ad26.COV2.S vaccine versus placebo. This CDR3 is CASSANRGSTEAFF. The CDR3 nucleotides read TGTGCCAGTAGTGCTAACAGGGGGAGCACTGAAGCTTTCTTT. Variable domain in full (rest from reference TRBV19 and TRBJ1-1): DGGITQSPKYLFRKEGQNVTLSCEQNLNHDAMYWYRQDPGQGLRLIYYSQIVNDFQKGDIAEGYSVSREKKESFPLTVTSAQKNPTAFYLCASSANRGSTEAFFGQGTRLTVV.